The clone carrying this T cell receptor beta chain was seen only once. Antigen unknown. The record originates from a study of multiple sclerosis patients with progressive multifocal leukoencephalopathy. Findings and limits, study-wide: Preferential TRBV-TRBJ pairings or common gene usage were not detected at PML.

The method was immunoSEQ multiplex PCR; TCRdb's version includes in-frame clones alone and lacks a portion of them. The sample consists of about 28,000 clones, around 89% of them appearing once. Described time point: before natalizumab initiation. Trimming stripped 6 bases from V and 5 bases from J, with 16 bases between. Germline CDR1 MDHEN, CDR2 SYDVKM. This CDR3 contains 15 residues. The rearrangement links TRBV28 to TRBJ2-2; D possibly corresponds to TRBD1 (6 bases). The material sequenced was PBMCs. The source of this sequence is a human donor with multiple sclerosis. The CDR3 bases are TGTGCCAGCAGAGAATCGACAGGTGGGACCGGGGAGCTGTTTTTT. Its translation is CASRESTGGTGELFF.